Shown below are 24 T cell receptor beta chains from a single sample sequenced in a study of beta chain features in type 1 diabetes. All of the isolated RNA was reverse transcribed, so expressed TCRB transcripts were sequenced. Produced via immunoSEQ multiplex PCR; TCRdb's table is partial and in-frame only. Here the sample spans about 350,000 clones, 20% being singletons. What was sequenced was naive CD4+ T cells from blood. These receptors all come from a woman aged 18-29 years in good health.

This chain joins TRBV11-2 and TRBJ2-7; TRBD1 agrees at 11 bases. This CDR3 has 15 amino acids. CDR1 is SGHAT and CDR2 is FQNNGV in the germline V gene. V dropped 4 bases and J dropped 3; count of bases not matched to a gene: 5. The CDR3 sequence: CASSYTGTGGYEQYF. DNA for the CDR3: TGTGCCAGCAGCTACACCGGGACAGGGGGCTACGAGCAGTACTTC. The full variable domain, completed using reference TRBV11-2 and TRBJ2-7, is EAGVAQSPRYKIIEKRQSVAFWCNPISGHATLYWYQQILGQGPKLLIQFQNNGVVDDSQLPKDRFSAERLKGVDSTLKIQPAKLEDSAVYLCASSYTGTGGYEQYFGPGTRLTVT.

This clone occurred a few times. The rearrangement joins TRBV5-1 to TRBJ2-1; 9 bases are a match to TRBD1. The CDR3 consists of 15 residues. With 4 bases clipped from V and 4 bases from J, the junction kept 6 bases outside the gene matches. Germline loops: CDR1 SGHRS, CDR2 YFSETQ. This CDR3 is CASSPPGQGYNEQFF. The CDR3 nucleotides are TGCGCCAGCAGCCCTCCGGGACAGGGATACAATGAGCAGTTCTTC.

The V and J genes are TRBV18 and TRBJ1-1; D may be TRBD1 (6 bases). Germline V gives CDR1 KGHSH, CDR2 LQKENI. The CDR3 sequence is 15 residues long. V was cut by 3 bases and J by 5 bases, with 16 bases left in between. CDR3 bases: TGTGCCAGCTCACCTAGGGACACCCTGAGGACTGAAGCTTTCTTT. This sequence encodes CASSPRDTLRTEAFF.

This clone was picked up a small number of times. The CDR3 region has the DNA TGTGCCAGCAGCTTAACGGTGCTACCGAATTCACCCCTCCACTTT. As protein: CASSLTVLPNSPLHF. This chain uses TRBV7-3 with TRBJ1-6; no reliable D call. CDR3 length: 15 amino acids. Germline V CDR1 and CDR2: SGHTA, FQGTGA. V was trimmed by 0 bases and J by 7 bases, leaving 10 bases between them.

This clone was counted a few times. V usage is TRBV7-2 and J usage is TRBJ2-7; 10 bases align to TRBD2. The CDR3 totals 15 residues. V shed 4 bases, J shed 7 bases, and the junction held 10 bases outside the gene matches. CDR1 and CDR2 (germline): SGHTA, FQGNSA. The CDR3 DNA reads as TGTGCCAGCAGCTCTTTCGGGACTAGCGTGAGGGAGCAGTACTTC. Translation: CASSSFGTSVREQYF.

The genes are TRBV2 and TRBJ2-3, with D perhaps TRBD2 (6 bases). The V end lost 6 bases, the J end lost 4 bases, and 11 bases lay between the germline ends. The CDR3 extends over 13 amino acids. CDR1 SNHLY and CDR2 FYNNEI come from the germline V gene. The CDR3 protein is CASRSGGSDTQYF. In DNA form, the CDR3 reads TGTGCCAGCAGATCCGGGGGTTCAGATACGCAGTATTTT.

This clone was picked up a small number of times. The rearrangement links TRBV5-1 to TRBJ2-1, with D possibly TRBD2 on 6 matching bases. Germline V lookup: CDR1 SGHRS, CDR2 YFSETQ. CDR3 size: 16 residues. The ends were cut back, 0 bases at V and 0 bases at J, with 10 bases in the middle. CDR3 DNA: TGCGCCAGCAGCTTGGTAGCGGTTAGCTCCTACAATGAGCAGTTCTTC. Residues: CASSLVAVSSYNEQFF.

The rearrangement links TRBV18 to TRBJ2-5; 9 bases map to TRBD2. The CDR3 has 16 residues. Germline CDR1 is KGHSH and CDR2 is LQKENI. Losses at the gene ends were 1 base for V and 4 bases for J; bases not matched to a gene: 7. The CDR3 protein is CASSPRASGNGETQYF. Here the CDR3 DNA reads TGTGCCAGCTCACCACGGGCTAGCGGGAATGGAGAGACCCAGTACTTC.

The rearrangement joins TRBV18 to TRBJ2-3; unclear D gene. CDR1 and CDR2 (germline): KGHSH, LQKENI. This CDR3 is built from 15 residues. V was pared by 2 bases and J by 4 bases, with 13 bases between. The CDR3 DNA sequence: TGTGCCAGCTCACCAGGCGGCACTTGGGCAGATACGCAGTATTTT. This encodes CASSPGGTWADTQYF.

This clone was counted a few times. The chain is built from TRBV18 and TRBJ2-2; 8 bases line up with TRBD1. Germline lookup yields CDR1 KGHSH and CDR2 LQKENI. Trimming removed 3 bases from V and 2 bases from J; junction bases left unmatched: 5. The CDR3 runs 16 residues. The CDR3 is CASSPQGAQNTGELFF. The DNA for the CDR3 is TGTGCCAGCTCACCGCAGGGGGCGCAAAACACCGGGGAGCTGTTTTTT.

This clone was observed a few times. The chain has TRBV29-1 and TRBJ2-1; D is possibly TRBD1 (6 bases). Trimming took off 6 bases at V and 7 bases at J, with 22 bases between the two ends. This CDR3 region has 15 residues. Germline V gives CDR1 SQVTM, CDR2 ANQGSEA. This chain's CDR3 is CSVGPTGTRVNEQFF. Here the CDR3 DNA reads TGCAGCGTCGGTCCAACCGGGACAAGGGTGAATGAGCAGTTCTTC.

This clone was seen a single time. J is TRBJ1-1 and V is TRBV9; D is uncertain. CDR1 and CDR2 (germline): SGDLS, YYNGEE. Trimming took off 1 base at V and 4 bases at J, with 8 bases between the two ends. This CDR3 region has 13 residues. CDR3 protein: CASSVSLSTEAFF. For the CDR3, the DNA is TGTGCCAGCAGCGTAAGCCTGAGCACTGAAGCTTTCTTT.

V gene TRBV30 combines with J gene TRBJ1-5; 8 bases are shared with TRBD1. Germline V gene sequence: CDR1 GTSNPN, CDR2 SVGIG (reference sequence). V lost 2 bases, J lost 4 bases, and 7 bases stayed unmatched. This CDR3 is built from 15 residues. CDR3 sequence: CAWSYAGTGNQPQHF. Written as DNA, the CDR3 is TGTGCCTGGAGTTACGCCGGGACAGGTAATCAGCCCCAGCATTTT.

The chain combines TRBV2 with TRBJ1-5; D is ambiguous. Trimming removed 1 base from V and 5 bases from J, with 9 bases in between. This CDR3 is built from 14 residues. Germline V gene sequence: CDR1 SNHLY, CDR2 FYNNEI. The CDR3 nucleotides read TGTGCCAGCAGTGAAGGCAGGAACTATCAGCCCCAGCATTTT. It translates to CASSEGRNYQPQHF.

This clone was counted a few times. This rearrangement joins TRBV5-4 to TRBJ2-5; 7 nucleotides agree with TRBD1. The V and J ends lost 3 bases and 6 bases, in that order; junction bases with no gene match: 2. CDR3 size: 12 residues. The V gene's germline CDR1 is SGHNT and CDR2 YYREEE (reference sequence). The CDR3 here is CASSWDSQTQYF. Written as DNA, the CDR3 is TGTGCCAGCAGCTGGGACAGTCAGACCCAGTACTTC.

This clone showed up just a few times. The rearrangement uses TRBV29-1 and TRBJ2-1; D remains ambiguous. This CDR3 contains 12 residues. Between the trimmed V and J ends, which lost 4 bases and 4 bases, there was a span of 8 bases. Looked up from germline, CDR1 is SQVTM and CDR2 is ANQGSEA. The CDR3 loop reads CSVVTTYNEQFF. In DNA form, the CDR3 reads TGCAGCGTTGTGACAACTTACAATGAGCAGTTCTTC.

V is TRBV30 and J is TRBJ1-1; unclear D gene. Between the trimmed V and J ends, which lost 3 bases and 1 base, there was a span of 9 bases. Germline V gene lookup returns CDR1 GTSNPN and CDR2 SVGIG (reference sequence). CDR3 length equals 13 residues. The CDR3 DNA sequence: TGTGCCTGGAGACCCCCGGGGAACACTGAAGCTTTCTTT. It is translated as CAWRPPGNTEAFF.

DNA of the CDR3: TGCGCCAGCAGGGTTGGAAGGGAGGGAGAGACCCAGTACTTC. It is translated as CASRVGREGETQYF. The chain has TRBV5-1 and TRBJ2-5; TRBD2 matches at 7 bases. The trim removed 5 bases at V and 4 bases at J, leaving 8 bases unmatched. CDR1 is SGHRS, CDR2 YFSETQ, per germline. This CDR3 comprises 14 residues.

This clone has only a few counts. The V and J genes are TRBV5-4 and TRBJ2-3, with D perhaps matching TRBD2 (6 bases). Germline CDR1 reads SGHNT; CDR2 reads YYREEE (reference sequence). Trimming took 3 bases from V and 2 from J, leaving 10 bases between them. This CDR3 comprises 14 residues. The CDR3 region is CASSSTSTTDTQYF. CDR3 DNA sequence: TGTGCCAGCAGCTCGACTAGTACCACAGATACGCAGTATTTT.

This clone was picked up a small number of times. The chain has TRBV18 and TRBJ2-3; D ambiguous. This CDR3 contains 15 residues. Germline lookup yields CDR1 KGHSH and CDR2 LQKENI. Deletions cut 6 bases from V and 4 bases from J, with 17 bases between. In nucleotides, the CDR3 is TGTGCCAGCTCGCGCGCCCCAGGTAGTCCAGATACGCAGTATTTT. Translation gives CASSRAPGSPDTQYF.

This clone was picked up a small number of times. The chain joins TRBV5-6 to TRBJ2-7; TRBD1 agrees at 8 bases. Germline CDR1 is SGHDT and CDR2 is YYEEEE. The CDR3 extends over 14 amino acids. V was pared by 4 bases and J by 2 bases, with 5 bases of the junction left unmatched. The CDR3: CASSKGQAAYEQYF. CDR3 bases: TGTGCCAGCAGCAAGGGACAGGCCGCCTACGAGCAGTACTTC.

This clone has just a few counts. The CDR3 sequence is CASSMRREGNEQFF. The DNA of the CDR3 is TGTGCCAGTAGTATGCGTCGGGAGGGCAATGAGCAGTTCTTC. The rearrangement links TRBV19 to TRBJ2-1, with 8 positions matching TRBD2. Germline CDR1 reads LNHDA; CDR2 reads SQIVND (reference sequence). V trimming: 3 bases; J trimming: 6 bases; junction bases outside the gene matches: 4. The CDR3 runs to 14 residues.

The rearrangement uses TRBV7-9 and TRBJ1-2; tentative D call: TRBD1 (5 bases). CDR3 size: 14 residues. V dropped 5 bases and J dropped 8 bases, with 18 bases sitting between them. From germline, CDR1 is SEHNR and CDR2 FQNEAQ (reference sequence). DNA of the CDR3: TGTGCCAGCAGCACTCTCCCCAGGGAACAAGGCTACACCTTC. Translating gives CASSTLPREQGYTF.

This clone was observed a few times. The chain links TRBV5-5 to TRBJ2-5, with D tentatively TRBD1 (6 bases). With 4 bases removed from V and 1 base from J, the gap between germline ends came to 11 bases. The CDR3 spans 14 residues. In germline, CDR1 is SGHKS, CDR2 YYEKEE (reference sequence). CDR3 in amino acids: CASSPTGIQETQYF. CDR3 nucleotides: TGTGCCAGCAGCCCGACAGGCATCCAAGAGACCCAGTACTTC. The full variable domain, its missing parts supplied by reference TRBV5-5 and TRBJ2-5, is DAGVTQSPTHLIKTRGQQVTLRCSPISGHKSVSWYQQVLGQGPQFIFQYYEKEERGRGNFPDRFSARQFPNYSSELNVNALLLGDSALYLCASSPTGIQETQYFGPGTRLLVL.